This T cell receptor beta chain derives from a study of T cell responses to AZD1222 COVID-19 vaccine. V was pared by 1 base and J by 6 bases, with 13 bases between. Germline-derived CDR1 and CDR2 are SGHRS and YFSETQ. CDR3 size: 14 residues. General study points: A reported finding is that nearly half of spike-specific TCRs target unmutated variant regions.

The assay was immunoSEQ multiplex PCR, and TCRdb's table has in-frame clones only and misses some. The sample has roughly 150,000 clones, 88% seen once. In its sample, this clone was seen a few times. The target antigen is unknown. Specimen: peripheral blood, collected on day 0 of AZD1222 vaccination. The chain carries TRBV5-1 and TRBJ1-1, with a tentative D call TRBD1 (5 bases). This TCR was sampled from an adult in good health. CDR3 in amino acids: CASSLSLGGAEAFF. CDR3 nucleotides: TGCGCCAGCAGCTTGTCGCTAGGAGGGGCTGAAGCTTTCTTT.